This TCR beta chain was found in a study of OX40 agonist ivuxolimab in advanced cancers. Whole-study findings and limits: Clonal expansion by week 6 occurred in CD4+ and CD8+ blood T cells (at 0.1 to 3.0 mg/kg).

Patients were ineligible given autoimmune disease history or systemic immunosuppression. This CDR3 has 15 amino acids. With 6 bases clipped from V and 3 bases from J, the junction kept 7 bases outside the gene matches. Germline CDR1 reads PRHDT; CDR2 reads FYEKMQ (reference sequence). As concerns this clone: Its matching antigen is unknown.

The repertoire was sequenced with immunoSEQ multiplex PCR; TCRdb's copy has only in-frame clones and lacks some. Counted here are tens of thousands of clones, 78% occurring once; the ten biggest clones make up 5% to 6.5%. Here the sequenced sample was CD4+ or CD8+ T cells sorted from blood, taken in a trial of the OX40 agonist ivuxolimab. This chain joins TRBV13 and TRBJ1-4; 7 bases fit TRBD1. The receptor was isolated from an adult with an advanced solid tumor such as melanoma, head and neck, liver or kidney cancer. This CDR3 is CASSLDTGANEKLFF. As DNA, the CDR3 is TGTGCCAGCAGTCTTGACACAGGGGCTAATGAAAAACTGTTTTTT.